This T cell receptor (beta chain) was observed in a study of regulatory T cells in long-lasting Graves disease. Time point reported: newly diagnosed GD, antithyroid drugs for less than 3 months. There was RNA extracted from PBMCs, and the TCR library was made from it. For TCR beta, libraries came from iRepertoire HTBI primers and Arm-PCR of CDR3 regions. One entry per CDR3 protein results from TCRdb running MiXCR on the multiplex PCR reads. The data contain a few hundred thousand distinct CDR3 sequences, around 11% of them singletons. V lost 6 bases and J 4 bases, leaving 16 bases between the germline ends. This CDR3 has 15 residues. The germline V gene has CDR1 SNHLY and CDR2 FYNNEI. This same sample was also taken into another study, of T cells in Graves' hyperthyroidism and ophthalmopathy. From that report: An initial round of RT-PCR targeting the TCR CDR3 relied on the HTBI primer set.

The rearrangement joins TRBV2 to TRBJ2-1; D possibly matches TRBD1 or TRBD2 (5 bases each). The receptor's source is a woman aged 18-30 years with Graves disease. Sequenced here: peripheral blood mononuclear cells (PBMCs), sampled at new diagnosis, from a patient treated with antithyroid drugs. This CDR3 reads CASRDSTDPYNEQFF. The CDR3 DNA reads as TGTGCCAGCAGGGACTCGACAGATCCATACAATGAGCAGTTCTTC. The full variable domain, rest sourced from reference TRBV2 and TRBJ2-1, is EPEVTQTPSHQVTQMGQEVILRCVPISNHLYFYWYRQILGQKVEFLVSFYNNEISEKSEIFDDQFSVERPDGSNFTLKIRSTKLEDSAMYFCASRDSTDPYNEQFFGPGTRLTVL.